The source of this T cell receptor (beta chain) is a study of blood T cell repertoires in COVID-19 (dated by TCRdb to about 2020). Regarding the study in general: Samples covering the acute and convalescent phases of COVID-19 were provided by collaborators in the United States, Italy and Spain. The material from the prospective study consisted of cDNA or gDNA derived from T cells, B-cell-depleted T cells, or PBMCs. Deeply sampled blood TCRbeta repertoires from subjects exposed to, actively infected with, or recovered from COVID-19 were included in the dataset. A freely available public database, intended as a resource for researchers studying the immune response to SARS-CoV-2, is where the repertoires were released. The samples were drawn from the first 160 participants of the ongoing ImmuneRACE study and from 1,254 subjects provided by 6 global collaborators. Sample metadata almost always included a de-identified subject ID, COVID-19 status, age in years and sex. HLA class I and class II types, where available, came from metadata supplied by the sample provider rather than from assay-based typing. Overall study outcomes, separate from this receptor: The amount of clinical and demographic metadata varied by source and participant and was provided uncurated.

The collaborating institutions used their own protocols to collect whole blood in K2EDTA tubes. For TCRbeta analysis, collaborators shipped samples as frozen whole blood, isolated PBMCs, or DNA extracted from either of those sample types. The CDR3 contains 13 residues, cysteine and phenylalanine counted. The retained sequence is limited to the CDR3, 39 bases, with the frame set at the first base. At the junction V is shortened by 0 bases and J by 4 bases, with 8 bases in between. In the germline V gene (reference sequence), CDR1 corresponds to GTSNPN and CDR2 to SVGIG. Note on this clone: It has no known antigen specificity. Per-base qualities were not stored, and no clone one base away is much larger. The identical CDR3 is also encoded by other nucleotide sequences in the sample.

TCRbeta CDR3 regions were amplified from genomic DNA by means of the immunoSEQ Assay, a bias-controlled multiplex PCR. Under the source paper's analysis protocol: The number of nucleated cells in each sample was estimated by amplification of reference gene primers within the assay. To quantify the absolute abundance of each unique TCRbeta CDR3 rearrangement, sequence reads were collapsed and filtered. For each sample, productive Simpson clonality was calculated by taking the square root of Simpson's diversity index across productive rearrangements. TCRdb obtained this table from immuneACCESS and retained in-frame rearrangements with V and J assigned. These tables miss some clones; where compared with another copy, unresolved V genes account for less than half of the shortfall, and the remainder is unexplained. That table supplies the V and J calls and clone size; D and trimming were determined from the DNA. The sample table lists fewer than 100,000 clones, about 90% of them with a count of one. 7% to 9% of the sample rests with the top ten.

The source of this sequence is a human donor with acute or convalescent COVID-19. The donor label of this sample is uncertain. The sequenced material came from peripheral blood. Recombination connected TRBV30 to TRBJ2-3, with TRBD2 perhaps the D gene, on 5 matching bases. The CDR3: CAWSVRGADTQYF. The DNA sequence reads TGTGCCTGGAGTGTACGGGGAGCAGATACGCAGTATTTT. Reference TRBV30 and TRBJ2-3 genes cover what lies past the CDR3, so the full variable domain is SQTIHQWPATLVQPVGSPLSLECTVEGTSNPNLYWYRQAAGRGLQLLFYSVGIGQISSEVPQNLSASRPQDRQFILSSKKLLLSDSGFYLCAWSVRGADTQYFGPGTRLTVL.